Detailed here is one T cell receptor (delta chain). This clone turned up a few times. Its specific antigen is unknown. The input lacks base qualities; no much larger clone sits a single base away. Thymic samples were depleted of alphabeta T cells, then CD3+ TCRVdelta1+ TCRVdelta2- thymocytes were FACS-sorted. A purity of roughly 96% to 99.6% was achieved for sorted Vdelta1+ thymocytes. The thymic specimens were obtained from several paediatric patients who were undergoing corrective cardiac surgery and ranged in age from about 5 days to 16 months. Thymic tissue was dispersed, and mononuclear cells were isolated on a Histopaque-1077 density gradient. The staining antibodies were anti-TCRVdelta1 clone TS8.2, anti-TCRVdelta2 clone B6, anti-CD3 clone HIT3a and anti-TCRalphabeta clone IP26. These data belong to a study of Vδ1+ human thymocytes (dated by TCRdb to the late 2010s). About the investigation overall: As a data resource, the study described the mRNA-level TRG and TRD CDR3 repertoires of highly purified Vdelta1+ thymocytes obtained from young children. The multiplex-based CDR3 amplicon strategy had previously been validated against 5'RACE-based CDR3 amplicon generation methods. Overall study outcomes, separate from this receptor: Because unexpected Vdelta2 sequences could lead to misinterpretation of bulk repertoire data, the authors recommended using highly purified populations and validating at the single-cell level. Donors shared many TRG clonotypes (up to roughly 6.9x10^3), but TRD repertoires were essentially private, with at most 120 shared. Unlike the oligoclonal repertoires in peripheral blood, the thymic TRG and TRD repertoires appeared highly polyclonal, with Gaussian CDR3 length distributions. Because no clustering by age or sex was seen, donors were not stratified by age or sex in the analyses. Although sort purity was high, around a fifth of thymic TRD sequences were Vdelta2 (with a few Vdelta3), in contrast to the peripheral blood Vdelta1+ controls.

RNA was extracted with the RNeasy mini kit and reverse transcribed using Superscript III. CDR3 amplicons were generated by multiplex PCR with pooled V-gene forward primers and a constant-region reverse primer carrying Illumina adaptor overhangs. After gel purification, amplicons were indexed with Nextera index primers over around 8 extra PCR cycles and were then purified with AMPure XP beads. Sequencing of the libraries was done on an Illumina MiSeq using paired-end 250 bp reads, dual indexing and a roughly 18% PhiX spike-in. Per the authors' processing: Reads were quality checked with FastQC, and TRG read pairs were merged with ea-utils fastq-join. Annotation of sequences was performed with IMGT/HighV-QUEST, only productive sequences with unambiguous V-gene assignment were retained, and clonotypes were defined by identical CDR3 sequence. Downstream analysis used VDJtools 1.1.1, tcR 2.2.3, Treemap and vegan Shannon diversity in R 3.4.4. TCRdb reran clone calling on the public reads with CATT; rows sharing one DNA sequence were then combined. These V and J calls are TCRdb output, not the study's own analysis. A total of around 56,000 delta-chain clones appear in this sample, over 13% of them only once. About 0.4% of the sample is in the top ten clones.

CDR1 and CDR2, looked up from the germline V gene, are TSWWSYY and QGS. Including cysteine and phenylalanine, the CDR3 has 24 amino acids. The retained sequence is limited to the CDR3, 72 bases, with the frame set at the first base. V was cut back by 0 bases and J by 0 bases, leaving a gap of 35 bases between them. Sequenced: Vdelta1+ gamma-delta thymocytes from the thymus. The intended sense of this specimen's cell subset or site label: FACS-sorted CD3+ TCRalphabeta- TCRVdelta1+ TCRVdelta2- thymocytes. This TCR was sampled from a girl under three years old who had congenital heart surgery. This chain joins TRDV1 to TRDJ1, with the D gene uncertain. The CDR3 corresponds to CALGELESPPPRDGGQLYTDKLIF. The nucleotide sequence is given as TGTGCTCTTGGGGAACTAGAGAGCCCTCCTCCGAGAGATGGTGGCCAGCTGTACACCGATAAACTCATCTTT.